Listed below are T cell receptor beta chains from one sample, sequenced in a study of T cells expressing NK-cell markers. TCRdb processed the 5' RACE reads again and assigns one entry to each CDR3 protein, with no DNA. Recorded for this sample: under 600,000 distinct CDR3 sequences. The sequencing sample was made of blood T cells: a sorted CD56 or NKG2C T cell subset, CD4+ or CD8+ T cells, or bulk PBMC T cells (not recorded which). The origin of the receptors is a woman between 45 and 65 years old in good health. CDR3s include the opening cysteine and the closing phenylalanine or tryptophan. Each record gives: V gene, J gene, CDR3 protein.

>TRBV5-4|TRBJ2-3
CASSLVGGKDTQYF
>TRBV7-6|TRBJ2-1
CASSQVLARHNEQFF
>TRBV24-1|TRBJ1-2
CATSDWGWYGYTF
>TRBV11-3|TRBJ2-1
CASSSDDPGGTSSYNEQFF
>TRBV6-5|TRBJ2-7
CASYRDGSGSKSEQYF
>TRBV10-3|TRBJ2-7
CAIKPAVSYEQYF
>TRBV12-3/TRBV12-4|TRBJ1-1
CASNIGGQPNTEAFF
>TRBV20-1|TRBJ1-2
CSATTGVRYGYTF
>TRBV18|TRBJ1-4
CASSPDLNEKLFF
>TRBV7-9|TRBJ1-5
CASRAPGLEVRPQHF
>TRBV3-1|TRBJ2-1
CASSQEVSNEQFF
>TRBV12-3/TRBV12-4|TRBJ2-2
CASSPVGGTGELFF
>TRBV20-1|TRBJ1-2
CSARAEVGYGYTF
>TRBV5-1|TRBJ2-1
CASSNSPGQAENEQFF
>TRBV12-3/TRBV12-4|TRBJ2-1
CASSGPGLAGFEQFF
>TRBV20-1|TRBJ2-1
CSARELRVNEQFF
>TRBV12-3/TRBV12-4|TRBJ2-5
CASSWVGAGVEETQYF
>TRBV27|TRBJ1-1
CASGRDRGGTEAFF
>TRBV29-1|TRBJ2-7
CSVARSPGPGYEQYF
>TRBV3-1|TRBJ1-2
CASSPGPGNYGYTF
>TRBV20-1|TRBJ2-1
CSGLPRAAYNEQFF
>TRBV29-1|TRBJ2-7
CSVGVGSNEQYF
>TRBV20-1|TRBJ1-5
CSAYNPEDRLNQPQHF
>TRBV20-1|TRBJ2-5
CTPGGNQETQYF
>TRBV12-3/TRBV12-4|TRBJ2-3
CASSRTRGGTDTQYF
>TRBV5-1|TRBJ2-1
CASSLSTSGSGEQFF
>TRBV3-1|TRBJ1-2
CASSLWSDYGYTF
>TRBV5-1|TRBJ1-2
CASSLSGLGYTF
>TRBV11-3|TRBJ2-5
CASSLREGQTQYF
>TRBV18|TRBJ1-2
CASSPLDVTNYGYTF
>TRBV11-3|TRBJ2-5
CASSLDLGQGETQYF
>TRBV5-1|TRBJ2-1
CASSRGPIDEQFF
>TRBV10-3|TRBJ1-2
CAISETKVGYTF
>TRBV6-1|TRBJ1-6
CATGGHSVENSPLHF
>TRBV18|TRBJ2-2
CASSTTARSGELFF
>TRBV29-1|TRBJ2-1
CSVEGWGREEYNEQFF
>TRBV7-9|TRBJ2-7
CASSGRVFGEQYF
>TRBV5-1|TRBJ2-1
CASSSSGSNEQFF
>TRBV29-1|TRBJ2-1
CSADRGANEQFF
>TRBV4-2|TRBJ2-1
CASRPTQMHEQFF
>TRBV18|TRBJ2-5
CASSPSRNQETQYF
>TRBV28|TRBJ2-1
CASSLWGDFRDDEQFF
>TRBV29-1|TRBJ2-7
CSVVEGSYEQYF
>TRBV5-8|TRBJ2-7
CASSPSWEPYEQYF
>TRBV20-1|TRBJ2-7
CSASGTSESYEQYF
>TRBV6-5|TRBJ1-2
CASSYSNSLPSPYGYTF
>TRBV5-1|TRBJ2-1
CASSRGLGDEQFF
>TRBV6-4|TRBJ2-1
CASSDSGPTDEQFF
>TRBV5-1|TRBJ1-2
CASSLVGGGDYGYTF
>TRBV6-5|TRBJ1-6
CASRQPYSPLHF
>TRBV14|TRBJ1-1
CASSQVPNTEAFF
>TRBV4-2|TRBJ1-4
CASSLNAEEKLFF
>TRBV7-6|TRBJ2-3
CASSPLQGPDTQYF
>TRBV29-1|TRBJ2-1
CSKKDRNNEQFF
>TRBV25-1|TRBJ2-5
CASSDTEVIQETQYF